This T cell receptor beta chain was captured by sequencing in a study of cytomegalovirus exposure and HLA in healthy donors. To note about this clone: Its antigen remains unknown.

Trimming removed 5 bases from V and 5 bases from J; junction bases left unmatched: 9. The germline V gene has CDR1 SEHNR and CDR2 FQNEAQ (reference sequence). The CDR3 length is 15 residues. The PCR had 60 Vbeta and 13 Jbeta primers. Methods used by the authors: Later, an analysis found about 77 million unique TCR beta chains, and 9.5 million to 12 million of these were shared. The protocol was immunoSEQ multiplex PCR, while the TCRdb copy is restricted to in-frame clones and leaves out a portion. V and J calls and clone size come straight from that table; D and trimming were deduced from the DNA. This sample contains around 44,000 clones. The study's findings and limits: As was reported, the classifier diagnosed cytomegalovirus status with high specificity and sensitivity. Presence/absence results assume similar sequencing depth per donor, which may not hold. It was reported in a later analysis that an Asian-associated ancestry cluster showed fewer N-insertions than the roughly 660-donor mean.

The origin of this receptor is a male donor in good health and CMV-seropositive. The chain recombines TRBV7-9 with TRBJ1-5, with 7 positions matching TRBD1. Input material: PBMCs. The CDR3 sequence is CASSKPGQSDQPQHF. CDR3 in DNA: TGTGCCAGCAGCAAACCGGGACAGTCAGATCAGCCCCAGCATTTT. Looking up the rest from reference TRBV7-9 and TRBJ1-5 gives the full variable domain: DTGVSQNPRHKITKRGQNVTFRCDPISEHNRLYWYRQTLGQGPEFLTYFQNEAQLEKSRLLSDRFSAERPKGSFSTLEIQRTEQGDSAMYLCASSKPGQSDQPQHFGDGTRLSIL.